This passage covers 12 T cell receptor beta chains from one sample sequenced in a study of T cells expressing NK-cell markers. TCRdb reprocessed the 5' RACE reads, with one entry per CDR3 protein and no DNA. The listing records approximately 170,000 distinct CDR3 sequences. The sample comprised blood T cells: a sorted CD56 or NKG2C T cell subset, CD4+ or CD8+ T cells, or bulk PBMC T cells (not recorded which). All receptors come from a man aged 18-69 years in good health.

This chain joins TRBV4-1 and TRBJ2-1; as DNA is missing, the TRBD1 call by TCRdb cannot be tested. Looked up from germline, CDR1 is MGHRA and CDR2 is YSYEKL. This CDR3 has 13 residues. The CDR3 here is CASSRVRDRDSFF.

The V call is TRBV9, the J call TRBJ1-5; TCRdb's D call of TRBD1 is untestable without DNA. This CDR3 has 15 amino acids. CDR1 is SGDLS, CDR2 YYNGEE, per germline. This chain's CDR3 is CASSVEGSSNQPQHF.

V is TRBV24-1 and J is TRBJ2-3. Germline CDR1 is KGHDR and CDR2 is SFDVKD. CDR3 length: 16 residues. CDR3 region: CATSDRSTLFTDTQYF.

The chain is built from TRBV7-8 and TRBJ2-3. Germline CDR1 reads SGHVS; CDR2 reads FQNEAQ. The length of the CDR3 is 14 residues. The CDR3 spells CASSLSLAADTQYF.

The gene calls are TRBV9 and TRBJ1-2. The CDR3 loop spans 17 amino acids. Germline V gene data show CDR1 as SGDLS and CDR2 as YYNGEE. CDR3: CASSVGGSLGNNYGYTF.

The chain joins TRBV7-2 to TRBJ2-1. In germline, CDR1 is SGHTA, CDR2 FQGNSA. The CDR3 covers 15 residues. The CDR3 is CASSLTALSYNEQFF.

This sequence joins TRBV6-5 and TRBJ1-1; there is no DNA to check the TCRdb D call of TRBD1. Germline V CDR1 and CDR2: MNHEY, SVGAGI. The CDR3 is 15 residues long. CDR3 sequence reads: CASSSTGGRASEAFF.

The chain joins TRBV7-2 to TRBJ2-1; TCRdb outputs TRBD1, but without DNA this stays unchecked. CDR3 length equals 17 residues. Germline CDR1 reads SGHTA; CDR2 reads FQGNSA. The CDR3: CASSLAYRGRLISEQFF.

The chain links TRBV5-8 to TRBJ2-7. Germline V gene lookup returns CDR1 SGHTS and CDR2 YDEGEE. CDR3 length equals 14 residues. The chain's CDR3 is CASSLERIFYEQYF.

V is TRBV6-1 and J is TRBJ1-6. This CDR3 contains 16 residues. Germline-derived CDR1 and CDR2 are MNHNS and SASEGT. This chain's CDR3 is CASSEESRNYNSPLHF.

The chain employs TRBV12-3 or TRBV12-4 and TRBJ2-7; checking the TCRdb D call of TRBD2 is not possible without DNA. This CDR3 has 14 residues. CDR3 sequence reads: CASSSGGISYEQYF.

The V call is TRBV7-8, the J call TRBJ1-1; TCRdb's D call, TRBD1, is unchecked because there is no DNA. This CDR3 spans 12 amino acids. Germline assignment: CDR1 SGHVS and CDR2 FQNEAQ. This CDR3 is CASSLGGGEAFF.